The rows below give T cell receptor beta chains drawn from one sample of a study of blood T cell repertoires in COVID-19. Libraries were prepared by immunoSEQ multiplex PCR; TCRdb keeps only in-frame clonotypes and omits some of them. Of about 440,000 clones in the sample, approximately 88% were seen once. The material sequenced was peripheral blood. The source of these receptors is a woman between 45 and 65 years old with COVID-19, enrolled during active disease. Each CDR3 is given with its conserved first and last residue. D genes are given only for firm matches. Size tells how often a clone was seen (once, few, many) or the class of an expanded clone, and some rows leave it out.

TRBD1,few,TRBV11-2,15,TRBJ1-1,TGTGCCAGCAGCTCCAACAGGGGCCACGGCCCTGAAGCTTTCTTT,CASSSNRGHGPEAFF
-,-,TRBV10-3,15,TRBJ2-1,TGTGCCATCAGTGGAGACGGGGGACCTTACAATGAGCAGTTCTTC,CAISGDGGPYNEQFF
-,-,TRBV30,12,TRBJ1-1,TGTGCCTGGAGTGTTGGGCACACTGAAGCTTTCTTT,CAWSVGHTEAFF
-,once,TRBV21-1,16,TRBJ2-5,TGTGCCAGCAGCAAAGAGGAAGGGGCGCACCAAGAGACCCAGTACTTC,CASSKEEGAHQETQYF
-,once,TRBV2,12,TRBJ2-5,-,CASGLSWETQYF
TRBD1,few,TRBV28,15,TRBJ2-2,TGTGCCAGCAGTCCCGGGACAGCGAACACCGGGGAGCTGTTTTTT,CASSPGTANTGELFF
TRBD1,-,TRBV27,21,TRBJ1-6,TGTGCCAGCAGTCCCACCCCACCTGGACAGGAACAGTACTCCTATAATTCACCCCTCCACTTT,CASSPTPPGQEQYSYNSPLHF
TRBD1,once,TRBV4-1,16,TRBJ1-4,TGCGCCAGCAGCCAAGATAGGGCAGGGGGCGCGGAAAAACTGTTTTTT,CASSQDRAGGAEKLFF
-,-,TRBV10-3,13,TRBJ1-2,TGTGCCATCAGTGAGGCCCGACAGTATGGCTACACCTTC,CAISEARQYGYTF
TRBD2,-,TRBV5-1,19,TRBJ2-1,TGCGCCAGCAGCTTAAATGGGCTAGCGGGTACGAGCTCCTACAATGAGCAGTTCTTC,CASSLNGLAGTSSYNEQFF
TRBD1,-,TRBV12-5,15,TRBJ1-2,TGTGCTAGTGGTTCGGCAGGGGGCGCCAAGGATGGCTACACCTTC,CASGSAGGAKDGYTF
-,once,TRBV9,14,TRBJ2-2,TGTGCCAGCAACCTCGGGGGGAACACCGGGGAGCTGTTTTTT,CASNLGGNTGELFF
TRBD2,-,TRBV19,16,TRBJ2-5,TGTGCCAGTAGTCCCCAGACTAGCGGGGGCGAAGAGACCCAGTACTTC,CASSPQTSGGEETQYF
TRBD2,-,TRBV11-3,13,TRBJ2-1,TGTGCCAGTTCACTCTCGCGGGGGAACGAGCAGTTCTTC,CASSLSRGNEQFF
TRBD1,-,TRBV5-6,14,TRBJ1-2,TGTGCCAGCAGCTTGGGGGACAGCGCCTATGGCTACACCTTC,CASSLGDSAYGYTF
-,-,TRBV6-5,13,TRBJ1-6,TGTGCCAGCAGTTCCGATCCTTTGAGACCCCTCCACTTT,CASSSDPLRPLHF
-,-,TRBV5-6,12,TRBJ1-1,TGTTCCAGCCAGGGTGGAAACACTGAAGCTTTCTTT,CSSQGGNTEAFF
-,-,TRBV9,15,TRBJ1-2,TGTGCCAGCAGCCCGGGACAAGTCGGGAACTATGGCTACACCTTC,CASSPGQVGNYGYTF
TRBD1,-,TRBV5-4,17,TRBJ2-3,TGTGCCAGCAGCTTACAACCCGGGACAGGGGGAACAGATACGCAGTATTTT,CASSLQPGTGGTDTQYF
-,once,TRBV10-2,13,TRBJ1-2,TGCGCCAGCAGTGAAATGACAGACTATGGCTACACCTTC,CASSEMTDYGYTF
-,-,TRBV11-3,14,TRBJ2-7,TGTGCCAGCAGCTTAGACAAGAGCTCCTACGAGCAGTACTTC,CASSLDKSSYEQYF
TRBD2,-,TRBV19,14,TRBJ2-1,TGTGCCAGTAGTCCGCTAGCGGGGGGGCATGAGCAGTTCTTC,CASSPLAGGHEQFF
-,-,TRBV6-1,12,TRBJ2-7,TGTGCCAGCAGTGAAGTCCCGGGTTGGCAGTACTTC,CASSEVPGWQYF